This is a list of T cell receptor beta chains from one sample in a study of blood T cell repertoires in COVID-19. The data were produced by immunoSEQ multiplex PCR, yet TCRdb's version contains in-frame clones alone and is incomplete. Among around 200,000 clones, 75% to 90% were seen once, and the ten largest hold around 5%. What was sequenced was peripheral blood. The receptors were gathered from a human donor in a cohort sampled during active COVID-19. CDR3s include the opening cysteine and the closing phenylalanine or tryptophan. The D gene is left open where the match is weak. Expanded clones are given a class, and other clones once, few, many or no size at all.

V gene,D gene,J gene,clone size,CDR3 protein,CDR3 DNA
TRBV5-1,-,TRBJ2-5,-,CASRRQQETQYF,TGCGCCAGCAGAAGACAGCAAGAGACCCAGTACTTC
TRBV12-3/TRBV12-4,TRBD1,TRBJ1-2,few,CASRGTGGGYTF,TGTGCCAGCAGGGGGACAGGGGGTGGCTACACCTTC
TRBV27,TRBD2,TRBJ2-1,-,CASSLSAGAYGNEQFF,TGTGCCAGCAGTTTGTCTGCGGGAGCTTATGGGAATGAGCAGTTCTTC
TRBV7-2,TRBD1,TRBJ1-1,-,CASSLAFRRDRATEAFF,TGTGCCAGCAGCTTAGCATTTCGTCGGGACAGGGCCACTGAAGCTTTCTTT
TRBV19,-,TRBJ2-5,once,CASSTTTTGRETQYF,TGTGCCAGTAGTACTACCACGACAGGGAGGGAGACCCAGTACTTC
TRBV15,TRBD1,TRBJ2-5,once,CATSREGRGNQETQYF,TGTGCCACCAGCAGAGAAGGCAGGGGGAACCAAGAGACCCAGTACTTC
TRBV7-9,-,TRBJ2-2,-,CASLTVGGKEIYTGELFF,TGTGCCAGCCTCACTGTTGGCGGGAAAGAAATATACACCGGGGAGCTGTTTTTT
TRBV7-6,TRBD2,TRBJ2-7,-,CASSAGTTRAYEQYF,TGTGCCAGCAGCGCCGGGACTACCCGGGCCTACGAGCAGTACTTC
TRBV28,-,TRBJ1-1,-,CASSPLVRGTEAFF,TGTGCCAGCAGCCCGTTAGTCAGGGGTACTGAAGCTTTCTTT
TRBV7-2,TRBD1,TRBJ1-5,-,CASSFQGGIGNQPQHF,TGTGCCAGCAGCTTCCAGGGGGGAATTGGCAATCAGCCCCAGCATTTT
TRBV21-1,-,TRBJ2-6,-,CASSKGPGQGFRSGANVLTF,TGTGCCAGCAGCAAAGGCCCGGGACAGGGGTTCCGATCTGGGGCCAACGTCCTGACTTTC
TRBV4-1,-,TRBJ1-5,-,CASSQDKGVTNQPQHF,TGCGCCAGCAGCCAAGATAAGGGGGTCACGAATCAGCCCCAGCATTTT
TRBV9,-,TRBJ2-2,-,CASSVGAGQLAGELFF,TGTGCCAGCAGCGTAGGGGCAGGCCAACTAGCCGGGGAGCTGTTTTTT
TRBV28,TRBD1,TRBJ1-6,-,CASSFTQGAPLHF,TGTGCCAGCAGTTTCACCCAGGGGGCACCCCTCCACTTT
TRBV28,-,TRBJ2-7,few,CASSTTRAQYF,TGTGCCAGCAGTACGACTAGGGCGCAGTACTTC
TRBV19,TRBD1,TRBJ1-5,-,CASHIAGQGNQPQHF,TGTGCCAGTCATATAGCGGGACAGGGAAATCAGCCCCAGCATTTT
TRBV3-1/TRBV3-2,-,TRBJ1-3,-,CASRALGPSGNTIYF,TGTGCCAGCAGAGCCTTGGGCCCGTCTGGAAACACCATATATTTT
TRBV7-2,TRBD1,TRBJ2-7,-,CASSLPRDRGTEQYF,TGTGCCAGCAGCTTACCGCGGGACAGGGGTACCGAGCAGTACTTC
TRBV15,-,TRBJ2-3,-,CATSRGPVKTDTQYF,TGTGCCACCAGCAGAGGTCCAGTTAAAACAGATACGCAGTATTTT
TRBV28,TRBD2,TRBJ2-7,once,CASRGGTSVLEQYF,TGTGCCAGCAGGGGGGGGACTAGCGTCCTCGAGCAGTACTTC
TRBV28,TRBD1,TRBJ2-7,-,CASSYRDRSIYEQYF,TGTGCCAGCAGCTACCGGGACAGGAGCATCTACGAGCAGTACTTC
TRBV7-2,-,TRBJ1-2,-,CASSFPEAFYGYTF,TGTGCCAGCAGCTTCCCGGAGGCCTTCTATGGCTACACCTTC
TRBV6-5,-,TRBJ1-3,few,CAAGGGKRIGNTIYF,TGTGCCGCCGGCGGAGGGAAACGAATTGGAAACACCATATATTTT
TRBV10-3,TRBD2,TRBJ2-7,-,CAIRATSGKVDEQYF,TGTGCCATCAGGGCGACTAGCGGGAAAGTGGACGAGCAGTACTTC
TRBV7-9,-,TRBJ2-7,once,CASSYGPAVPYEQYF,TGTGCCAGCAGCTACGGCCCAGCGGTCCCCTACGAGCAGTACTTC
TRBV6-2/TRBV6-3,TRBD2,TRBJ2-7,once,CASSYWRGNYEQYF,TGTGCCAGCAGTTACTGGCGGGGGAATTACGAGCAGTACTTC
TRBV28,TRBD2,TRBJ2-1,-,CASSFSGTSGPTYNEQFF,TGTGCCAGCAGTTTTTCCGGGACTAGCGGACCCACCTACAATGAGCAGTTCTTC
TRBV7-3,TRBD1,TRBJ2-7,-,CASSLAGGTGGYEQYF,TGTGCCAGCAGCTTAGCTGGTGGGACAGGGGGCTACGAGCAGTACTTC
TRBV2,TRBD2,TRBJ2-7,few,CASSGSGIYNEQYF,TGTGCCAGCAGTGGTAGCGGGATCTATAACGAGCAGTACTTC
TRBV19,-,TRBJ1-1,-,CASSLSRNTEAFF,TGTGCCAGTAGTCTCTCCAGGAACACTGAAGCTTTCTTT
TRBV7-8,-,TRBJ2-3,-,CASSSTSLSPDTQYF,TGTGCCAGCAGCTCGACTAGTTTGAGCCCAGATACGCAGTATTTT
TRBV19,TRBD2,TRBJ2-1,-,CASSTRTSGVFGSYNEQFF,TGTGCCAGTAGTACGAGGACTAGCGGGGTGTTTGGGTCCTACAATGAGCAGTTCTTC
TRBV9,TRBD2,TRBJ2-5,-,CASSVGLAGAMETQYF,TGTGCCAGCAGCGTAGGACTAGCGGGAGCTATGGAGACCCAGTACTTC
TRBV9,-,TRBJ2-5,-,CASSRGPSGETQYF,TGTGCCAGCAGTAGAGGACCCTCAGGGGAGACCCAGTACTTC
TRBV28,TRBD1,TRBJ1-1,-,CASSLLTTGQLEAFF,TGTGCCAGCAGTCTCCTCACAACGGGACAGCTTGAAGCTTTCTTT
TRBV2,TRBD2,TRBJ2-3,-,CASSSSGDTQYF,TGTGCCAGCTCGTCTAGCGGGGATACGCAGTATTTT
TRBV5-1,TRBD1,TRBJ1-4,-,CASSLERQGTNEKLFF,TGCGCCAGCAGCTTGGAGCGACAGGGGACTAATGAAAAACTGTTTTTT
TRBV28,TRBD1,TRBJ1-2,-,CASNVQGARNYGYTF,TGTGCCAGCAATGTCCAGGGGGCGCGAAACTATGGCTACACCTTC
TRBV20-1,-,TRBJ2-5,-,CSASSTGQETQYF,TGCAGTGCTAGTTCGACAGGCCAAGAGACCCAGTACTTC
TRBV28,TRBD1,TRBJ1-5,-,CASSWDREGNQPQHF,TGTGCCAGCAGTTGGGACAGGGAAGGCAATCAGCCCCAGCATTTT